The rows below give T cell receptor beta chains drawn from one sample of a study of T cells in tuberculosis. Generated by immunoSEQ multiplex PCR, the TCRdb table keeps only in-frame clones and is missing some. The sample holds roughly 31,000 clones; 86% are singletons and the top ten take 4.5% to 6.5%. This sample comprised PBMCs, obtained at tuberculosis diagnosis. Receptors originate from an adult with tuberculosis. Each CDR3 is given with its conserved first and last residue. The D gene is left open where the match is weak. The size entry is marked missing in some rows and otherwise reads once, few, many or a size class.

TRBJ2-3 TRBV5-4 . . TGTGCCAGCAGCCAAGCGCCCCCAGATACGCAGTATTTT CASSQAPPDTQYF
TRBJ1-5 TRBV6-6 . . TGTGCCAGCAGCCGGGGGACGGATAGCAATCAGCCCCAGCATTTT CASSRGTDSNQPQHF
TRBJ2-5 TRBV7-8 . once TGTGCCAGCAGCCTCCGACAGGTTTCTTACCAAGAGACCCAGTACTTC CASSLRQVSYQETQYF
TRBJ2-3 TRBV5-1 TRBD1 . TGCGCCAGCACCCCGGACAGGGGGCAGGGAGATACGCAGTATTTT CASTPDRGQGDTQYF
TRBJ2-1 TRBV27 . . TGTGCCAGCAGTTCCAAAAGGGGCCCCCAATACAATGAGCAGTTCTTC CASSSKRGPQYNEQFF
TRBJ2-7 TRBV4-2 . few TGTGCCAGCCGAGGGGGAACCTACGAGCAGTACTTC CASRGGTYEQYF
TRBJ2-1 TRBV7-3 TRBD1 . TGTGCCAGCAGCCGCCAGGGGGCCGGGAATGAGCAGTTCTTC CASSRQGAGNEQFF
TRBJ2-6 TRBV18 TRBD1 . TGTGCCAGCTCGCAACAGGGACAGTCCGTGACTGGGGCCAACGTCCTGACTTTC CASSQQGQSVTGANVLTF
TRBJ1-6 TRBV7-3 TRBD1 few TGTGCCAGCAGTTTAACGACAGGGTATAATTCACCCCTCCACTTT CASSLTTGYNSPLHF
TRBJ1-1 TRBV27 . . TGTGCCAGCAGTTTCAACGGGTACACTGAAGCTTTCTTT CASSFNGYTEAFF
TRBJ2-1 TRBV27 . . TGTGCCAGCATCGAAGCGGGGCAGTTCTTC CASIEAGQFF
TRBJ2-5 TRBV4-1 TRBD1 few TGCGCCAGCAGCCAAGCCTCCCGGACAGGGCCACAAGAGACCCAGTACTTC CASSQASRTGPQETQYF
TRBJ1-3 TRBV30 TRBD1 . TGTGCCTGGCGACAGGGATCGGGAAACACCATATATTTT CAWRQGSGNTIYF
TRBJ1-1 TRBV7-3 . . TGTGCCAGCAGCTTAATTGGGGGAGGTTCTGGCACTGAAGCTTTCTTT CASSLIGGGSGTEAFF
TRBJ2-1 TRBV18 TRBD2 . TGTGCCAGCTCAACGGGGGGCTACAATGAGCAGTTCTTC CASSTGGYNEQFF
TRBJ2-2 TRBV7-9 . . TGTGCCAGCAGCCCCAGGAAGGGGCCGGACACCGGGGAGCTGTTTTTT CASSPRKGPDTGELFF
TRBJ2-3 TRBV7-8 TRBD2 . TGTGCCAGCAGCTTAGCGGACTCTAGCGGGGGAAGAGATACGCAGTATTTT CASSLADSSGGRDTQYF
TRBJ1-6 TRBV7-8 TRBD1 . TGTGCCAGCAGCTTCGGGACAGGGAATTCACCCCTCCACTTT CASSFGTGNSPLHF
TRBJ2-1 TRBV7-2 . . TGTGCCAGCAGCCGCGGGACTCGATTCAATGAGCAGTTCTTC CASSRGTRFNEQFF
TRBJ2-2 TRBV5-1 TRBD2 . TGCGCCAGTACCGGGACTAGCGACGTAAGCGGGGAGCTGTTTTTT CASTGTSDVSGELFF
TRBJ1-1 TRBV9 . . TGTGCCAGCAGCACCCACGGAGGGAGCGCTGAAGCTTTCTTT CASSTHGGSAEAFF
TRBJ2-5 TRBV4-1 TRBD2 . TGCGCCAGCAGCCAAGGCCTAGCGGCCCAAGAGACCCAGTACTTC CASSQGLAAQETQYF
TRBJ2-7 TRBV19 TRBD1 few TGTGCCAGTAGGGCCGGGACAGGGGTCAACTACGAGCAGTACTTC CASRAGTGVNYEQYF
TRBJ2-1 TRBV18 TRBD2 . TGTGCCAGCTCCCGCTCTAGCGGGCCCTACAATGAGCAGTTCTTC CASSRSSGPYNEQFF
TRBJ1-1 TRBV5-5 TRBD1 . TGTGCCAGCAGGAATCCGGGACAGGGGATTGGAGCTTTCTTT CASRNPGQGIGAFF
TRBJ1-2 TRBV6-6 TRBD1 once TGTGCCAGCAATACCGGGACAGGGGACCGATATGGCTACACCTTC CASNTGTGDRYGYTF